The subject of this entry is one TCR beta chain. This table comes from immunoSEQ multiplex PCR, and its TCRdb copy is limited to in-frame clones, with some not included. In the table there are tens of thousands of clones, around 93% of which are singletons. Germline V lookup: CDR1 LGHNA, CDR2 YNFKEQ. The CDR3 is 16 residues long. V was trimmed by 2 bases and J by 7 bases, leaving 21 bases between them. This record comes from a study of control samples from healthy donors and cancer patients. The TCR comes from a woman aged 35 to 49 with head and neck cancer. The chain combines TRBV4-2 with TRBJ2-7; perhaps TRBD2 as D (6 bases). The sequencing input was PBMCs. The CDR3 sequence: CASSQPGRFGFTEQYF. The CDR3 DNA is TGTGCCAGCAGCCAACCCGGGAGATTTGGCTTTACGGAGCAGTACTTC.